The present TCR beta chain was sequenced within a study of T cell responses to AZD1222 COVID-19 vaccine. Study summary: It was second doses at about 4 or about 12 weeks that were pooled.

Regarding this clone: Its antigen is unidentified.

Study-wide results and caveats: Females outnumbered males among donors, who were mostly white British; clonal diversity was possibly underestimated. AZD1222 recipients seropositive at baseline numbered only 5 to 7.

TCRdb's table, derived via immunoSEQ multiplex PCR, lists solely in-frame clones and lacks some. Among 150,000 to 200,000 clones listed, 85% to 95% were seen once. The germline V gene has CDR1 SGHNT and CDR2 YYREEE (reference sequence). Trimming left V 0 bases short and J 1 base short, with 13 bases between. The CDR3 has 17 residues. The sample in question was peripheral blood, obtained on day 0 of AZD1222 vaccination. The TCR was taken from an adult in good health. The rearrangement uses TRBV5-4 and TRBJ1-4; maybe TRBD1 (5 bases). CDR3 amino acids: CASSLESGRGTNEKLFF. CDR3 coding DNA: TGTGCCAGCAGCTTGGAATCAGGGAGGGGAACTAATGAAAAACTGTTTTTT.